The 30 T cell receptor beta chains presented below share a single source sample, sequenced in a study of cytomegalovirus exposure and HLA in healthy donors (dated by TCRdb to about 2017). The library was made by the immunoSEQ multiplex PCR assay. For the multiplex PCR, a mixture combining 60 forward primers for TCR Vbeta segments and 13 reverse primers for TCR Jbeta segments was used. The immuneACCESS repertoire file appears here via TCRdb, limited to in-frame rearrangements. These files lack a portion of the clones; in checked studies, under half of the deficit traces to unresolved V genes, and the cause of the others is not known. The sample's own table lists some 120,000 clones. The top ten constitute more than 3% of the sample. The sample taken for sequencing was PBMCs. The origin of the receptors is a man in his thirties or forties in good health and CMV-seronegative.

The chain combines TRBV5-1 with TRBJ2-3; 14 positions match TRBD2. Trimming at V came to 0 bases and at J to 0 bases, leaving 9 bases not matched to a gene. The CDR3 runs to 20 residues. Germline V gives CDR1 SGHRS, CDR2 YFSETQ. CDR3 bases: TGCGCCAGCAGCTTGGATGGACTAGCGGGGGGAGCCTCTAGCACAGATACGCAGTATTTT. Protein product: CASSLDGLAGGASSTDTQYF.

CDR3 bases: TGTGCCAGCAGCTCTCAGGGGGGCACTGAAGCTTTCTTT. Translated, it gives CASSSQGGTEAFF. This chain links TRBV9 with TRBJ1-1; 7 nucleotides line up with TRBD1. Trimming removed 4 bases from V and 4 bases from J; junction bases left unmatched: 4. This CDR3 comprises 13 residues. The germline V gene encodes CDR1 SGDLS and CDR2 YYNGEE.

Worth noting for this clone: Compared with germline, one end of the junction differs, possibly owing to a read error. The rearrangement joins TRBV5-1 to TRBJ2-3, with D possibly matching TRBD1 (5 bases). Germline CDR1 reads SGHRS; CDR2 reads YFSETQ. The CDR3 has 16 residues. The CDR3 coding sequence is TGCGCCAGCAGCTTGGGCAGGGCAGGGAACACAGATACGCGGTATTTT. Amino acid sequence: CASSLGRAGNTDTRYF.

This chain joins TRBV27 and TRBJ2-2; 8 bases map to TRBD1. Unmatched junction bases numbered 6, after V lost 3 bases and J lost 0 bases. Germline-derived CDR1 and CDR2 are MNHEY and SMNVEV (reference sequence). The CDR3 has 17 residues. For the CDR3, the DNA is TGTGCCAGCAGTTTGTTCGGACAGGGCGCGAACACCGGGGAGCTGTTTTTT. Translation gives CASSLFGQGANTGELFF.

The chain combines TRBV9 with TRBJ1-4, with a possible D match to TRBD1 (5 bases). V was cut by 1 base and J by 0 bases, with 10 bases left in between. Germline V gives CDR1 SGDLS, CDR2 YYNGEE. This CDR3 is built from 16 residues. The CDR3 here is CASSVRGGATNEKLFF. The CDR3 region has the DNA TGTGCCAGCAGCGTACGGGGGGGTGCAACTAATGAAAAACTGTTTTTT.

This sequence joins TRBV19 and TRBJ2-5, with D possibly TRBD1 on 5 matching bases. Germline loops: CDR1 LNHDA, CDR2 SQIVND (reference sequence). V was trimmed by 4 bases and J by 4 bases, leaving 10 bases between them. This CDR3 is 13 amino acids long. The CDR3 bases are TGTGCCAGTAGTAACCGACAGCTAGAGACCCAGTACTTC. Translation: CASSNRQLETQYF.

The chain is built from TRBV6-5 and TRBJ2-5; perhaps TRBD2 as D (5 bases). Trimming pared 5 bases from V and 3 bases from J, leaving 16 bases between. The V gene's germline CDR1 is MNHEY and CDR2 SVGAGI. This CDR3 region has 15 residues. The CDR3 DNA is TGTGCCAGCAGTACCTCCCCGTCGGGGAAAGAGACCCAGTACTTC. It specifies CASSTSPSGKETQYF.

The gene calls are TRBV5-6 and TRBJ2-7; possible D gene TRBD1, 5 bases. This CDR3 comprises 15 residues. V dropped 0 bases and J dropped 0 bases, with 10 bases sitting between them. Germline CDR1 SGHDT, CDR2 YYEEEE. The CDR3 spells CASSLVPTASYEQYF. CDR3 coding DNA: TGTGCCAGCAGCTTGGTACCGACAGCCTCCTACGAGCAGTACTTC. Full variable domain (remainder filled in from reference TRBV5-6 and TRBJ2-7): DAGVTQSPTHLIKTRGQQVTLRCSPKSGHDTVSWYQQALGQGPQFIFQYYEEEERQRGNFPDRFSGHQFPNYSSELNVNALLLGDSALYLCASSLVPTASYEQYFGPGTRLTVT.

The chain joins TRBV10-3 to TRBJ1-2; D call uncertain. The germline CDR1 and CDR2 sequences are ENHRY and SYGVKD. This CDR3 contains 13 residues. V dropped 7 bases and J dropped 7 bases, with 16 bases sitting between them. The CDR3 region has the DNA TGTGCCATCACCTCCGAGAGGGCGGGTGGCTACACCTTC. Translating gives CAITSERAGGYTF.

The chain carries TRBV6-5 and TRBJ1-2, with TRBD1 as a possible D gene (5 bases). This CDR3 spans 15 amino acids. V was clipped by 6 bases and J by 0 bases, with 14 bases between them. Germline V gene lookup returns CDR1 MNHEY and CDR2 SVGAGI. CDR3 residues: CASRDSIGANYGYTF. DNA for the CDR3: TGTGCCAGCAGAGACAGTATCGGAGCTAACTATGGCTACACCTTC.

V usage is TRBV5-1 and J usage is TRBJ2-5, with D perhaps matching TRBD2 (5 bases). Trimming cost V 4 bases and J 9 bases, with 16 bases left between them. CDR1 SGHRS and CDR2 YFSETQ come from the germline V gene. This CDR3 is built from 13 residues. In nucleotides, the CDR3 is TGCGCCAGCAGCCGAACGGTGAGGGAGTCCCAGTACTTC. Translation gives CASSRTVRESQYF.

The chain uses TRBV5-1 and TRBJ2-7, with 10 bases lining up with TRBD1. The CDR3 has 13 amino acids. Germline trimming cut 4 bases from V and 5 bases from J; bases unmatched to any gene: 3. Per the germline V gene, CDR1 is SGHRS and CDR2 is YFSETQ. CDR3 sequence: CASSRGQGDEQYF. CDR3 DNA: TGCGCCAGCAGCAGAGGACAGGGGGACGAGCAGTACTTC.

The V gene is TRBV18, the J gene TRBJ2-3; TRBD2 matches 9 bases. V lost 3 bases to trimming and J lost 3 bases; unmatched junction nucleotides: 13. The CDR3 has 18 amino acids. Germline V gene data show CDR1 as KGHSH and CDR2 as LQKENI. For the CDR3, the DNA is TGTGCCAGCTCACCTCTACTCCAGACTAGCGGAAGAACAGATACGCAGTATTTT. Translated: CASSPLLQTSGRTDTQYF.

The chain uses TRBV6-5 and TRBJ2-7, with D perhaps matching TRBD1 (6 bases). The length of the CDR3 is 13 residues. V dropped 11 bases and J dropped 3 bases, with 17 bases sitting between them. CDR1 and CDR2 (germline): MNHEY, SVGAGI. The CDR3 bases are TGTGCCGCGAAAGGTACAGGGATCTACGAGCAGTACTTC. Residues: CAAKGTGIYEQYF.

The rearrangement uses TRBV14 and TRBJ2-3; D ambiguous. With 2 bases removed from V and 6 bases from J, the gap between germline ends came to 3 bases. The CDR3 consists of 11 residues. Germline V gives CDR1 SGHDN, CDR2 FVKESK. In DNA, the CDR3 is TGTGCCAGCAGCCAACGGGATACGCAGTATTTT. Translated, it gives CASSQRDTQYF.

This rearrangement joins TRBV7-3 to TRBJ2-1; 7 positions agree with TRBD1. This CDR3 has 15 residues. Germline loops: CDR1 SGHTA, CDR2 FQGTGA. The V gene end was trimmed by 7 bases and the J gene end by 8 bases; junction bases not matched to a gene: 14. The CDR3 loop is CASKIGGQRSYEQFF. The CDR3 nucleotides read TGTGCCAGCAAAATTGGGGGACAGCGCTCCTATGAGCAGTTCTTC. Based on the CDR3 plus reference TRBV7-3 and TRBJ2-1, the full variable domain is GAGVSQTPSNKVTEKGKYVELRCDPISGHTALYWYRQSLGQGPEFLIYFQGTGAADDSGLPNDRFFAVRPEGSVSTLKIQRTERGDSAVYLCASKIGGQRSYEQFFGPGTRLTVL.

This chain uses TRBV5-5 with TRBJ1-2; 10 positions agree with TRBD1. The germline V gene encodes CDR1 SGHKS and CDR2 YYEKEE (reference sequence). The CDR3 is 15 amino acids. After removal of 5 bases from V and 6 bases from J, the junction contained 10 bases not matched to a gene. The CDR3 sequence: CASSGTGVPPNGYTF. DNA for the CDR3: TGTGCCAGCAGTGGGACAGGGGTCCCGCCCAATGGCTACACCTTC. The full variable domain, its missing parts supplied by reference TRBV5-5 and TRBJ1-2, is DAGVTQSPTHLIKTRGQQVTLRCSPISGHKSVSWYQQVLGQGPQFIFQYYEKEERGRGNFPDRFSARQFPNYSSELNVNALLLGDSALYLCASSGTGVPPNGYTFGSGTRLTVV.

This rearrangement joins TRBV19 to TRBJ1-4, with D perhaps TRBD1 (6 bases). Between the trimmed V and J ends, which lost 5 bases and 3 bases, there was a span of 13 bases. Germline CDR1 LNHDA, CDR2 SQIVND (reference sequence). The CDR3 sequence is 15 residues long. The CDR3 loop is CASSDRGKANEKLFF. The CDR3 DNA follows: TGTGCCAGTAGTGATAGGGGGAAGGCTAATGAAAAACTGTTTTTT.

CDR3 in amino acids: CASSYPGVHGYGYTF. The DNA for the CDR3 is TGTGCCAGCAGTTACCCGGGGGTCCACGGGTATGGCTACACCTTC. The gene calls are TRBV6-5 and TRBJ1-2; D is possibly TRBD1 (5 bases). Germline assignment: CDR1 MNHEY and CDR2 SVGAGI. V lost 2 bases to trimming and J lost 5 bases, with 15 bases between them. The CDR3 has 15 residues.

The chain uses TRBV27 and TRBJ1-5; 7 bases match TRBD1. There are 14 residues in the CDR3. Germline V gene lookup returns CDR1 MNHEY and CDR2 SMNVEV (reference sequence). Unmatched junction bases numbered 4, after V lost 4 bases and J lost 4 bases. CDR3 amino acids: CASSSGQMNQPQHF. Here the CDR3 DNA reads TGTGCCAGCAGTTCGGGACAGATGAATCAGCCCCAGCATTTT.

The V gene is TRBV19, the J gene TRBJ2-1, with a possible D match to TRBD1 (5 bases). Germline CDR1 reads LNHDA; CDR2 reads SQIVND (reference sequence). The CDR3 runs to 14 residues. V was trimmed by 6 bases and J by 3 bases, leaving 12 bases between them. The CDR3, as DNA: TGTGCCAGTAGAAGTCAGGGCAACTACAATGAGCAGTTCTTC. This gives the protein CASRSQGNYNEQFF.

The CDR3 DNA reads TGCGCCAGCAGCCAAGTTCTTATCGTCTCACCCCTCCACTTT. It specifies CASSQVLIVSPLHF. The V gene is TRBV4-1, the J gene TRBJ1-6, with D hard to call. CDR3 length: 14 amino acids. V was clipped by 1 base and J by 10 bases, with 11 bases between them. Per the germline V gene, CDR1 is MGHRA and CDR2 is YSYEKL.

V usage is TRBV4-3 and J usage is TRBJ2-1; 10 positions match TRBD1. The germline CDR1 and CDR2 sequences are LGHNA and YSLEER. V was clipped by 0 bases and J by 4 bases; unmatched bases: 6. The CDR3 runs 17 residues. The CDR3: CASSQDQPGQGYNEQFF. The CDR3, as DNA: TGCGCCAGCAGCCAAGACCAGCCGGGACAGGGGTACAATGAGCAGTTCTTC.

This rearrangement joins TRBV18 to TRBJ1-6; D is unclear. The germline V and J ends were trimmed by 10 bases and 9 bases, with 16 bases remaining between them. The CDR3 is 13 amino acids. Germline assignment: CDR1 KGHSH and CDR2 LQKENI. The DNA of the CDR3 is TGTGCCACCCACGGGAGCCCTGGTTCACCCCTCCACTTT. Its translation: CATHGSPGSPLHF.

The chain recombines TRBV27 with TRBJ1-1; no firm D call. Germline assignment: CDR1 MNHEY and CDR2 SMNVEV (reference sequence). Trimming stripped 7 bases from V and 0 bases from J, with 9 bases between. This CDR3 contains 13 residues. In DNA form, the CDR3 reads TGTGCCAGCATTGGCCAGATGAACACTGAAGCTTTCTTT. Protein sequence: CASIGQMNTEAFF.

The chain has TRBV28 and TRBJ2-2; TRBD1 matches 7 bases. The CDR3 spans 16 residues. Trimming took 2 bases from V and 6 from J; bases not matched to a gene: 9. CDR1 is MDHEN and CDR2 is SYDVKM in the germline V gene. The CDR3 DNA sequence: TGTGCCAGCAGTTTACCAGGGGGAAGCCGTTCCGGGGAGCTGTTTTTT. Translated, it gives CASSLPGGSRSGELFF.

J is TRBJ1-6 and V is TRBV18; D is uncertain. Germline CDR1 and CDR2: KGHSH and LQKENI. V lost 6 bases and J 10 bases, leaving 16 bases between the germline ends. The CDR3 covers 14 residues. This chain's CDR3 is CASSTTGSQSPLHF. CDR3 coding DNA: TGTGCCAGCTCCACCACGGGGTCGCAGTCACCCCTCCACTTT.

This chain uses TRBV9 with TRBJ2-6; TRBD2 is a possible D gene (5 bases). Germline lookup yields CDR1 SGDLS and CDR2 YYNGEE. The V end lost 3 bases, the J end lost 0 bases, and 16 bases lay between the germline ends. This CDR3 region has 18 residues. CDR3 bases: TGTGCCAGCAGCGCGACGGGGAAGATCCCCTCTGGGGCCAACGTCCTGACTTTC. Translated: CASSATGKIPSGANVLTF.

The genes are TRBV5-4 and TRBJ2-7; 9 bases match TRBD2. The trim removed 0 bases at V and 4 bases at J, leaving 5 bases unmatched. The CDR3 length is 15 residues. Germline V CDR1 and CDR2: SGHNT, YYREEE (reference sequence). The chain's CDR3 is CASSLGRGGVYEQYF. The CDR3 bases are TGTGCCAGCAGCTTGGGGCGGGGGGGAGTTTACGAGCAGTACTTC.

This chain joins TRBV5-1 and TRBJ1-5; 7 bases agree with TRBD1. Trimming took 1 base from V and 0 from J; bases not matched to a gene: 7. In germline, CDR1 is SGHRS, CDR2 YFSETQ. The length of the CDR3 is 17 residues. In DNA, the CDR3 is TGCGCCAGCAGCTTGAGTCCAGGGGGTTATAGCAATCAGCCCCAGCATTTT. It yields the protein CASSLSPGGYSNQPQHF.